These 29 T cell receptor beta chains share one sample of origin, sequenced in a study of human T cells and chemical hapten exposure. Time point: pre-sensitization, week 0. Indicated treatment: therapeutic diphenylcyclopropenone sensitization with weekly scalp DPC. TCRdb ran MiXCR on the RACE reads and lists one entry per CDR3 protein. The sample lists roughly 250,000 distinct CDR3 sequences, about 9% seen once, with about 2.1% in the top ten. The sample in question was whole blood, obtained in connection with sensitization to the hapten diphenylcyclopropenone (DPC). The receptor source for this set is a woman aged 40 to 49 with alopecia areata. Some clones in this sample may be carry-over from other donors' samples.

There are a few counts of this clonotype. V and J are TRBV6-6 and TRBJ2-7, with TRBD2 matching over 7 bases. This CDR3 has 20 residues. V lost 6 bases to trimming and J lost 1 base; unmatched junction nucleotides: 24. Germline assignment: CDR1 MNHNY and CDR2 SVGAGI (reference sequence). The chain's CDR3 is CASSRSGLDASVSSSYEQYF. CDR3 DNA sequence: TGTGCCAGCAGCCGGAGCGGACTAGACGCCTCCGTGTCGTCTTCCTACGAGCAGTACTTC.

In its sample, this clonotype was seen a few times. V and J are TRBV3-1 and TRBJ1-1; D is uncertain. Trimming took off 3 bases at V and 1 base at J, with 9 bases between the two ends. Per the germline V gene, CDR1 is LGHDT and CDR2 is YNNKEL (reference sequence). The CDR3 covers 14 residues. Written as DNA, the CDR3 is TGTGCCAGCAGCCACCTTTATGGGAACACTGAAGCTTTCTTT. Amino acids: CASSHLYGNTEAFF.

The rearrangement links TRBV4-1 to TRBJ1-2; D not resolved. In germline, CDR1 is MGHRA, CDR2 YSYEKL. The CDR3 runs to 15 residues. V dropped 1 base and J dropped 7 bases, with 16 bases sitting between them. CDR3 DNA: TGCGCCAGCAGCCAAGTAACGGAGAAGGTCTGTGGCTACACCTTC. Residues: CASSQVTEKVCGYTF.

The V gene is TRBV7-6, the J gene TRBJ2-5, with 7 positions matching TRBD1. The trim removed 4 bases at V and 5 bases at J, leaving 10 bases unmatched. Germline lookup yields CDR1 SGHVS and CDR2 FNYEAQ. The CDR3 runs to 15 residues. The CDR3 region is CASSSLFKTGETQYF. DNA for the CDR3: TGTGCCAGCAGCTCCCTTTTCAAGACAGGGGAGACCCAGTACTTC.

This clonotype was observed many times. The genes are TRBV7-8 and TRBJ2-4; D unclear. Germline V gives CDR1 SGHVS, CDR2 FQNEAQ. Trimming cost V 5 bases and J 0 bases, with 14 bases left between them. This CDR3 has 16 amino acids. The DNA of the CDR3 is TGTGCCAGCAGCCCCCAAAGACTCGGAGCCAAAAACATTCAGTACTTC. This gives the protein CASSPQRLGAKNIQYF.

The chain couples TRBV12-5 to TRBJ1-2; D is uncertain. V was cut by 1 base and J by 4 bases, with 13 bases left in between. The CDR3 totals 15 residues. The germline gives CDR1 LGHNT, CDR2 FRNRAP. The CDR3 DNA is TGTGCTAGTGGTTTGGGCCGTGGAAATCTCTATGGCTACACCTTC. It encodes CASGLGRGNLYGYTF.

The V and J genes are TRBV7-6 and TRBJ2-1; no clear D gene. V shed 6 bases and J shed 5 bases, with 17 bases lying between them. The germline V gene has CDR1 SGHVS and CDR2 FNYEAQ. The CDR3 is 15 amino acids. CDR3: CASSPRASPHNEQFF. The CDR3 coding sequence is TGTGCCAGCAGTCCCCGGGCCTCACCGCACAATGAGCAGTTCTTC.

This clonotype was detected only a few times. The rearrangement joins TRBV15 to TRBJ2-3; D is undetermined. Germline-derived CDR1 and CDR2 are LNHNV and YYDKDF (reference sequence). This CDR3 spans 13 amino acids. V was shortened by 2 bases and J by 4 bases, with 7 bases between the two germline ends. Here the CDR3 DNA reads TGTGCCACCAGCAGACAACCTTCAGATACGCAGTATTTT. This codes for CATSRQPSDTQYF.

This clonotype was seen a few times. The chain uses TRBV6-2 or TRBV6-3 and TRBJ2-1; D uncertain. V lost 5 bases, J lost 7 bases, and 6 bases lay in between. CDR3 size: 11 residues. Germline V gene data show CDR1 as MNHEY and CDR2 as SVGEGT. CDR3 coding DNA: TGTGCCAGCAGTCCCAGTAATGAGCAGTTCTTC. This translates into CASSPSNEQFF.

Many counts were recorded for this clonotype. J is TRBJ2-7 and V is TRBV27, with D tentatively TRBD2 (6 bases). Between the trimmed V and J ends, which lost 1 base and 4 bases, there was a span of 11 bases. This CDR3 region has 14 residues. The germline V gene has CDR1 MNHEY and CDR2 SMNVEV (reference sequence). The CDR3 nucleotides read TGTGCCAGCAGTTTATATGTGAGCGGGTACGAGCAGTACTTC. It codes for CASSLYVSGYEQYF.

This clonotype was seen only a few times. The chain is built from TRBV7-2 and TRBJ2-1; a weak D match, TRBD2 (5 bases). This CDR3 has 15 amino acids. Germline V gene lookup returns CDR1 SGHTA and CDR2 FQGNSA. V lost 5 bases, J lost 1 base, and 12 bases lay in between. The CDR3 region has the DNA TGTGCCAGCAGCCCCGCGAGGGTATCCTACAATGAGCAGTTCTTC. Residues: CASSPARVSYNEQFF.

The sample holds many counts of this clonotype. The genes are TRBV6-5 and TRBJ2-5; D tentatively reads TRBD1 or TRBD2 (5 bases each). Germline CDR1 MNHEY, CDR2 SVGAGI. V lost 2 bases and J 5 bases, leaving 15 bases between the germline ends. The CDR3 spans 15 residues. The CDR3 loop is CASSYGGSSRETQYF. For the CDR3, the DNA is TGTGCCAGCAGTTACGGGGGAAGTTCGAGGGAGACCCAGTACTTC.

This clonotype came up many times. The chain combines TRBV27 with TRBJ1-6; 8 bases line up with TRBD1. Germline V gene sequence: CDR1 MNHEY, CDR2 SMNVEV (reference sequence). J gave up 7 bases and V 7 bases, and 6 bases lay outside the gene matches. The CDR3 loop spans 14 amino acids. The CDR3 here is CASNRQGPNSPLHF. DNA of the CDR3: TGTGCCAGCAACCGACAGGGGCCGAATTCACCCCTCCACTTT.

This clonotype was found a few times. The V gene is TRBV10-3, the J gene TRBJ2-7, with 8 bases that match TRBD2. The CDR3 loop spans 13 amino acids. The junction had 5 bases not matched to a gene; V was cut back by 10 bases and J by 0 bases. In germline, CDR1 is ENHRY, CDR2 SYGVKD. The CDR3 spells CATAGTSSYEQYF. For the CDR3, the DNA is TGTGCCACCGCCGGGACTAGCTCCTACGAGCAGTACTTC.

This clonotype was observed a few times. The V and J genes are TRBV29-1 and TRBJ2-3, with 10 bases matching TRBD2. The germline gives CDR1 SQVTM, CDR2 ANQGSEA. The CDR3 is 15 residues long. The junction had 8 bases not matched to a gene; V was cut back by 4 bases and J by 4 bases. The CDR3 spells CSVGLSSGSADTQYF. CDR3 DNA: TGCAGCGTTGGTCTGTCTAGCGGGAGCGCAGATACGCAGTATTTT.

V gene TRBV27 combines with J gene TRBJ1-2; D uncertain. The CDR3 sequence is 12 residues long. Between the trimmed V and J ends, which lost 10 bases and 0 bases, there was a span of 9 bases. Looked up from germline, CDR1 is MNHEY and CDR2 is SMNVEV (reference sequence). CDR3 DNA: TGTGCCACCCCGCCTTCTAACTATGGCTACACCTTC. It specifies CATPPSNYGYTF.

This clonotype turned up a few times. The CDR3 region is CSARGGGSNVEQYF. CDR3 DNA: TGCAGTGCTAGAGGCGGGGGGTCCAACGTCGAGCAGTACTTC. The chain joins TRBV20-1 to TRBJ2-7; TRBD2 aligns across 8 bases. Germline V CDR1 and CDR2: DFQATT, SNEGSKA (reference sequence). Trimming removed 1 base from V and 6 bases from J; junction bases left unmatched: 8. There are 14 residues in the CDR3.

This clonotype was seen a few times. The rearrangement links TRBV11-2 to TRBJ2-1, with 7 bases lining up with TRBD2. There are 17 residues in the CDR3. Looked up from germline, CDR1 is SGHAT and CDR2 is FQNNGV. The junction had 9 bases not matched to a gene; V was cut back by 0 bases and J by 4 bases. This chain's CDR3 is CASSLDPSGTAYNEQFF. The DNA of the CDR3 is TGTGCCAGCAGCTTAGATCCCAGCGGGACGGCATACAATGAGCAGTTCTTC.

This rearrangement joins TRBV27 to TRBJ2-7; possibly TRBD1 for D (7 bases). V dropped 5 bases and J dropped 4 bases, with 15 bases sitting between them. CDR1 and CDR2 from the germline V gene are MNHEY and SMNVEV (reference sequence). The CDR3 length is 14 residues. Here the CDR3 reads CASSRQGLFYEQYF. Written as DNA, the CDR3 is TGTGCCAGCAGTCGACAGGGACTCTTTTACGAGCAGTACTTC.

This clonotype was counted between two and nine times. The chain uses TRBV6-1 and TRBJ2-1; D remains ambiguous. Per the germline V gene, CDR1 is MNHNS and CDR2 is SASEGT. The CDR3 totals 16 residues. Trimming stripped 2 bases from V and 4 bases from J, with 15 bases between. This chain's CDR3 is CASSERRLLGYNEQFF. CDR3 DNA sequence: TGTGCCAGCAGTGAACGTCGGCTTCTCGGGTACAATGAGCAGTTCTTC.

V and J are TRBV12-3 or TRBV12-4 and TRBJ1-2; TRBD1 matches at 12 bases. After removal of 6 bases from V and 6 bases from J, the junction contained 5 bases not matched to a gene. This CDR3 comprises 14 residues. CDR3 protein: CASSRDRGLDGYTF. For the CDR3, the DNA is TGTGCCAGCAGCCGGGACAGGGGGCTTGATGGCTACACCTTC.

The V gene is TRBV6-2 or TRBV6-3, the J gene TRBJ2-1, with D possibly matching TRBD2 (6 bases). The germline gives CDR1 MNHEY, CDR2 SVGEGT. The CDR3 covers 14 residues. V lost 6 bases and J lost 7, with 16 bases in between. The CDR3: CASSTGTPPNEQFF. The CDR3 DNA reads as TGTGCCAGCAGCACCGGGACTCCCCCTAATGAGCAGTTCTTC.

V gene TRBV7-2 combines with J gene TRBJ2-5, with D possibly being TRBD1 (6 bases). Trimming shortened V by 6 bases and J by 2 bases, and 13 bases separated the two germline ends. The CDR3 has 14 residues. Looked up from germline, CDR1 is SGHTA and CDR2 is FQGNSA. CDR3 DNA sequence: TGTGCCAGCAGATACCGGGACATACAAGAGACCCAGTACTTC. It encodes CASRYRDIQETQYF.

This clonotype was counted only a few times. The chain couples TRBV28 to TRBJ2-5, with 12 nucleotides matching TRBD2. Germline CDR1 and CDR2: MDHEN and SYDVKM. CDR3 length equals 16 residues. V shed 6 bases and J 5 bases; nucleotides not matched to a gene: 10. The CDR3 coding sequence is TGTGCCAGCAGCCTTGGACTAGCGGGATCGATTGAGACCCAGTACTTC. It encodes CASSLGLAGSIETQYF.

The chain links TRBV4-3 to TRBJ2-1; 10 nucleotides align to TRBD2. This CDR3 is 18 amino acids long. The V gene's germline CDR1 is LGHNA and CDR2 YSLEER. V lost 3 bases, J lost 2 bases, and 10 bases stayed unmatched. CDR3 nucleotides: TGCGCCAGCAGCCAGAATCGACTAGCGGGTCCACCCTACAATGAGCAGTTCTTC. Protein: CASSQNRLAGPPYNEQFF.

This clonotype was found a few times. This chain joins TRBV6-2 or TRBV6-3 and TRBJ1-2, with D unresolved. The germline V and J ends were trimmed by 7 bases and 3 bases, with 15 bases remaining between them. This CDR3 is built from 14 residues. Germline V CDR1 and CDR2: MNHEY, SVGEGT. The CDR3 here is CASKRLQRDYGYTF. The CDR3 DNA follows: TGTGCCAGCAAGAGACTCCAACGGGACTATGGCTACACCTTC.

The table lists this clonotype with a few counts. The chain joins TRBV12-3 or TRBV12-4 to TRBJ2-3; 7 bases agree with TRBD2. CDR3 length: 15 amino acids. Germline trimming cut 3 bases from V and 4 bases from J; bases unmatched to any gene: 7. In nucleotides, the CDR3 is TGTGCCAGCAGTTTTTCCGGGGGGAGGGCAGATACGCAGTATTTT. It yields the protein CASSFSGGRADTQYF.

This clonotype was counted a few times. This sequence joins TRBV10-3 and TRBJ2-7, with 10 bases fitting TRBD1. Germline CDR1 reads ENHRY; CDR2 reads SYGVKD. CDR3 length equals 21 residues. The trim removed 8 bases at V and 2 bases at J, leaving 27 bases unmatched. CDR3 loop: CAIPATTRGQGKRETPYEQYF. DNA for the CDR3: TGTGCCATCCCCGCAACCACCAGGGGACAGGGGAAGCGGGAGACTCCCTACGAGCAGTACTTC.

This clonotype was seen ten or more times. The chain joins TRBV11-2 to TRBJ2-7; TRBD2 might be the D (6 bases). Germline CDR1 SGHAT, CDR2 FQNNGV. V dropped 7 bases and J dropped 4 bases, with 11 bases sitting between them. The CDR3 extends over 12 amino acids. The DNA of the CDR3 is TGTGCCAGCAAGGGGCGGGATTACGAGCAGTACTTC. Its translation is CASKGRDYEQYF.